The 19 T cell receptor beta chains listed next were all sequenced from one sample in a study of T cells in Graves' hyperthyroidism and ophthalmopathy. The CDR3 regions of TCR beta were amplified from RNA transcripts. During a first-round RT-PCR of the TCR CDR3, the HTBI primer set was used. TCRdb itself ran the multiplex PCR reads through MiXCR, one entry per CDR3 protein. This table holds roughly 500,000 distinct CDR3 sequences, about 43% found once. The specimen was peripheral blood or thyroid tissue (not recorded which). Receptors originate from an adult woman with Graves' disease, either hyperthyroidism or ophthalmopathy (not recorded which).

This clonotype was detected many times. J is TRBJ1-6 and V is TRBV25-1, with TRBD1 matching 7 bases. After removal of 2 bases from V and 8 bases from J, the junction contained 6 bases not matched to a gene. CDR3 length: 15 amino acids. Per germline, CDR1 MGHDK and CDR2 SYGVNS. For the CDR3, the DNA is TGTGCCAGCAGTGAAGAGACAGGGATGTATTCACCCCTCCACTTT. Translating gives CASSEETGMYSPLHF. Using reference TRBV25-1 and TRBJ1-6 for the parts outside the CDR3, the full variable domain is EADIYQTPRYLVIGTGKKITLECSQTMGHDKMYWYQQDPGMELHLIHYSYGVNSTEKGDLSSESTVSRIRTEHFPLTLESARPSHTSQYLCASSEETGMYSPLHFGNGTRLTVT.

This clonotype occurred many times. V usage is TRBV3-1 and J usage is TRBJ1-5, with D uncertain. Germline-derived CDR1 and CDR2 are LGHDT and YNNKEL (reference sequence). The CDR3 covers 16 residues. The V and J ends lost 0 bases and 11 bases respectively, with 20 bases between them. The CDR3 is CASSQDPTVSQMAQHF. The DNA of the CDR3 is TGTGCCAGCAGCCAAGACCCGACGGTTAGCCAAATGGCCCAGCATTTT.

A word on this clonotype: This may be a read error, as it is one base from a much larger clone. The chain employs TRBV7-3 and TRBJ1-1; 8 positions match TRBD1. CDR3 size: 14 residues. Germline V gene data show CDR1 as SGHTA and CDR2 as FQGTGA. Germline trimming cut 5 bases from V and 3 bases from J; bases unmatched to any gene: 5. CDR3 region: CASSPGQEDTEAFF. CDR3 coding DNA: TGTGCCAGCAGCCCGGGACAGGAGGACACTGAAGCTTTCTTT. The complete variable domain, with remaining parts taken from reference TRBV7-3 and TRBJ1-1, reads GAGVSQTPSNKVTEKGKYVELRCDPISGHTALYWYRQSLGQGPEFLIYFQGTGAADDSGLPNDRFFAVRPEGSVSTLKIQRTERGDSAVYLCASSPGQEDTEAFFGQGTRLTVV.

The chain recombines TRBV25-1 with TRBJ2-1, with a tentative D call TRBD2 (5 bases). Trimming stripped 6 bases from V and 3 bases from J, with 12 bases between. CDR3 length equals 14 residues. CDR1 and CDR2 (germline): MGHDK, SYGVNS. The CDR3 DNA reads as TGTGCCAGCAGCCCCTGGACTCTCTACAATGAGCAGTTCTTC. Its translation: CASSPWTLYNEQFF.

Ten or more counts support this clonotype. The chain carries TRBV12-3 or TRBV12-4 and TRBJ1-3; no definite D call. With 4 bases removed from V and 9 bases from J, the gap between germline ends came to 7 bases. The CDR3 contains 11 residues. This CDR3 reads CASSWGSTIYF. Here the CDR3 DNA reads TGTGCCAGCAGTTGGGGATCCACCATATATTTT.

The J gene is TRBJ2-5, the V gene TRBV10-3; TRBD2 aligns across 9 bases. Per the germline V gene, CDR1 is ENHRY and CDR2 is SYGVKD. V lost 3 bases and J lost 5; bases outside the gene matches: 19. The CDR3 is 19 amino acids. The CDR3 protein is CAISDGRPGLATVGETQYF. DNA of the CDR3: TGTGCCATCAGTGATGGGCGGCCGGGACTAGCTACGGTCGGGGAGACCCAGTACTTC.

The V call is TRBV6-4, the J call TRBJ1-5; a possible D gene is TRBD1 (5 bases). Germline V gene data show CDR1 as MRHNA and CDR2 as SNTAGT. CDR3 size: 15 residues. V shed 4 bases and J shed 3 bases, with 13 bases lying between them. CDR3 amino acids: CASSAREGINQPQHF. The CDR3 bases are TGTGCCAGCAGTGCTAGAGAGGGGATCAATCAGCCCCAGCATTTT.

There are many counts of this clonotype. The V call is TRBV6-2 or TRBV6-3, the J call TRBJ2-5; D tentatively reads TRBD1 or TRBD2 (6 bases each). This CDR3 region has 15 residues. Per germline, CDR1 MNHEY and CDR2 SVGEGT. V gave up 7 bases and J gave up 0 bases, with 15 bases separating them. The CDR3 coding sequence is TGTGCCAGCACCTCCATCGGGGGCAACCAAGAGACCCAGTACTTC. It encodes CASTSIGGNQETQYF.

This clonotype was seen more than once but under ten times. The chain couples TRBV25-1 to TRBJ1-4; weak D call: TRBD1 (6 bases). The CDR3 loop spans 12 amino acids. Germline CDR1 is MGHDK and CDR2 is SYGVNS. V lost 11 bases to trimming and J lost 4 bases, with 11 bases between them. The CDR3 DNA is TGTGCCTCGAAGGACAGTAATGAAAAACTGTTTTTT. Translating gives CASKDSNEKLFF.

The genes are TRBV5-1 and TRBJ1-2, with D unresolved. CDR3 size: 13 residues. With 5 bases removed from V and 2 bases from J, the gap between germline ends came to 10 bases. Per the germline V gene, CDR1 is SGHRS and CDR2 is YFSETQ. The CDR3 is CASRQDGNYGYTF. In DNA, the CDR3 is TGCGCCAGCAGACAAGACGGGAACTATGGCTACACCTTC.

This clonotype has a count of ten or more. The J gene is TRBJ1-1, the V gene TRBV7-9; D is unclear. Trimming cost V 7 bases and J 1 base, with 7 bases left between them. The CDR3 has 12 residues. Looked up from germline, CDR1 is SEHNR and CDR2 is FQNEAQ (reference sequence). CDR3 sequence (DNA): TGTGCCAGCACGGCCGGGAACACTGAAGCTTTCTTT. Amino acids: CASTAGNTEAFF.

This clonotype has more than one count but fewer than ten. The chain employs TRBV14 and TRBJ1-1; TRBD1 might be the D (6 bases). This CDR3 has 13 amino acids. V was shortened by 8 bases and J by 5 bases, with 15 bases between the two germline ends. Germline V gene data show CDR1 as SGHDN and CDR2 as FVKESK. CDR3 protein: CASALGAGTEAFF. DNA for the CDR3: TGTGCCAGCGCGCTGGGGGCAGGAACTGAAGCTTTCTTT.

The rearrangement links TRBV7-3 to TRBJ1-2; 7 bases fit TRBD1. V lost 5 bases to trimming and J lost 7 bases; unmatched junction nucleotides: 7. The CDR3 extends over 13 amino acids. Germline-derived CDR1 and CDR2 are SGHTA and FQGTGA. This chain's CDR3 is CASSKAGGIGYTF. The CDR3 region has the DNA TGTGCCAGCAGCAAAGCAGGGGGTATTGGCTACACCTTC.

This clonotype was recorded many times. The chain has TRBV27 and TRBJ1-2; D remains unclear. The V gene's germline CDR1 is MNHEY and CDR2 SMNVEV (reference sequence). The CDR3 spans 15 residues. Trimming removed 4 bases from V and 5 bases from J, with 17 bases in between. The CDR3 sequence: CASSYDPRSIYGYTF. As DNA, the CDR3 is TGTGCCAGCAGTTACGATCCACGTTCGATATATGGCTACACCTTC.

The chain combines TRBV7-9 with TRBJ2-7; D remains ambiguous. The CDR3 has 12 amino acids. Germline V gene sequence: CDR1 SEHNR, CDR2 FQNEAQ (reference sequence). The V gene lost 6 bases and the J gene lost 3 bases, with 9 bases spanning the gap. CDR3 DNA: TGTGCCAGCAGTGCCATGATCTACGAGCAGTACTTC. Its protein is CASSAMIYEQYF.

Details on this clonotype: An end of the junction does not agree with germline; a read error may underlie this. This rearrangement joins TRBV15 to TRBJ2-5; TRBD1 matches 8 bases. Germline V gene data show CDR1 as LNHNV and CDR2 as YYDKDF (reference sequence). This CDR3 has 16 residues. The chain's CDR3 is CATSRIPGQGLETQYF. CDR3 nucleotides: TGCGCCACCAGCCGGATCCCCGGACAGGGTCTGGAGACCCAGTACTTC.

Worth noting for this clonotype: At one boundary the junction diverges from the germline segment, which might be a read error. CDR3 protein: CASRQGPGGRTGELFF. The CDR3 DNA sequence: TGTGCCAGCAGACAGGGACCAGGGGGCCGGACCGGGGAGCTGTTTTTT. The chain links TRBV4-1 to TRBJ2-2, with 8 bases matching TRBD1. The CDR3 sequence is 16 residues long. Looked up from germline, CDR1 is MGHRA and CDR2 is YSYEKL.

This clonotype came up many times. The CDR3 nucleotides are TGCAGCGTTGACCTAGTAGCTGACTTCATGAACACTGAAGCTTTCTTT. Protein sequence: CSVDLVADFMNTEAFF. The chain combines TRBV29-1 with TRBJ1-1; D gene unclear. Between the trimmed V and J ends, which lost 3 bases and 0 bases, there was a span of 17 bases. The CDR3 contains 16 residues. Germline values: CDR1 SQVTM, CDR2 ANQGSEA.

CDR3 coding DNA: TGTGCCAGCAGCTTAGTTGGGGGATCGAACACTGAAGCTTTCTTT. This translates into CASSLVGGSNTEAFF. The chain is built from TRBV7-2 and TRBJ1-1, with a tentative D call TRBD1 (5 bases). Germline loops: CDR1 SGHTA, CDR2 FQGNSA. The CDR3 consists of 15 residues. Trimming cost V 1 base and J 1 base, with 10 bases left between them.